This TCR beta chain is drawn from a study of cytomegalovirus exposure and HLA in healthy donors. Both 60 Vbeta primers and 13 Jbeta primers went into the PCR. Only in-frame clones appear in the TCRdb table, and some are missing; sequencing was by immunoSEQ multiplex PCR. Found here are approximately 120,000 clones; the top ten clones hold approximately 2%. Findings and limits, study-wide: A later analysis linked some 17,000 TCR beta sequences to HLA alleles at 0.05 false discovery rate. Earlier analysis found most TCR beta V segments productive about 90% or about 30% of the time.

Concerning this clone: Its antigen is not identified.

Germline V gene data show CDR1 as LNHDA and CDR2 as SQIVND (reference sequence). CDR3 length: 14 amino acids. V was clipped by 4 bases and J by 7 bases; unmatched bases: 5. The TCR sequence derives from a man between 40 and 49 years old in good health and CMV-seronegative. Sequenced input: PBMCs. The V call is TRBV19, the J call TRBJ2-2; 8 bases fit TRBD1. CDR3 coding DNA: TGTGCCAGTAGTAAGACAGGGGTAGGCGGGGAGCTGTTTTTT. It translates to CASSKTGVGGELFF.